Given below is one T cell receptor (beta chain) in context. Germline V gene data show CDR1 as SGHKS and CDR2 as YYEKEE (reference sequence). V gave up 0 bases and J gave up 7 bases; unmatched junction bases: 13. The CDR3 sequence is 16 residues long. The data were taken from a study of blood T cell repertoires in COVID-19. Study in general: Samples representing acute and convalescent COVID-19 were sourced from the United States, Italy and Spain.

Assay used: immunoSEQ multiplex PCR; TCRdb lists only in-frame clones, some missing. In the table there are approximately 75,000 clones, 80% to 90% of which are singletons. V is TRBV5-5 and J is TRBJ2-7, with TRBD2 matching 7 bases. The specimen was peripheral blood. This sequence originates from a man older than 75 with COVID-19, enrolled during active disease. DNA of the CDR3: TGTGCCAGCAGCTTGGGCGACCGGGACTACCAGACAGAGCAGTACTTC. Its translation is CASSLGDRDYQTEQYF.